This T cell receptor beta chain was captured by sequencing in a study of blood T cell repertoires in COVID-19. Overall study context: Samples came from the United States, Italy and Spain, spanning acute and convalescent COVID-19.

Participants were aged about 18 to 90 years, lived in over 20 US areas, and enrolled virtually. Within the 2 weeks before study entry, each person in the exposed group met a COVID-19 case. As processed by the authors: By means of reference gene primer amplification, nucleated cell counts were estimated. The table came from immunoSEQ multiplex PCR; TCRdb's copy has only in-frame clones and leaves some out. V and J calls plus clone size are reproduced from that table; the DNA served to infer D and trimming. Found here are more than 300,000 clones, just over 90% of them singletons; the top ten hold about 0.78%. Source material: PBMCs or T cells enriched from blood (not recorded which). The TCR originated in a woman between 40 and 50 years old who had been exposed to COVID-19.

The CDR3 spells CASSFRGQGSLTEAFF. The CDR3 DNA is TGCGCCAGCAGCTTCCGGGGACAGGGAAGTTTAACTGAAGCTTTCTTT. The chain couples TRBV5-1 to TRBJ1-1; 9 bases are shared with TRBD1. Germline CDR1 is SGHRS and CDR2 is YFSETQ. V dropped 2 bases and J dropped 5; count of bases not matched to a gene: 10. There are 16 residues in the CDR3.